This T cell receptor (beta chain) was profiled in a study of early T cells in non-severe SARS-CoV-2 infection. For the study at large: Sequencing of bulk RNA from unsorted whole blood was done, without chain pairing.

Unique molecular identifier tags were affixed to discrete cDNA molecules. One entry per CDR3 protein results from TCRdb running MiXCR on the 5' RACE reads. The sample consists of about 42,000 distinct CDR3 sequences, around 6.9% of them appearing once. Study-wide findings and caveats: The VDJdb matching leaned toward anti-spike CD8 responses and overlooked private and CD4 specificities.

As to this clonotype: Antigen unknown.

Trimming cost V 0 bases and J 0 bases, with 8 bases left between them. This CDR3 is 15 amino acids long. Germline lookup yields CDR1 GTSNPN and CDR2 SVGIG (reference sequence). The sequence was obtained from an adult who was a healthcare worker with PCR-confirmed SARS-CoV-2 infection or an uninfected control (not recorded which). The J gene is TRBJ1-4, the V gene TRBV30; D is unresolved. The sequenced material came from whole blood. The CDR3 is CAWSVWRATNEKLFF. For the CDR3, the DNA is TGTGCCTGGAGTGTATGGCGAGCAACTAATGAAAAACTGTTTTTT.